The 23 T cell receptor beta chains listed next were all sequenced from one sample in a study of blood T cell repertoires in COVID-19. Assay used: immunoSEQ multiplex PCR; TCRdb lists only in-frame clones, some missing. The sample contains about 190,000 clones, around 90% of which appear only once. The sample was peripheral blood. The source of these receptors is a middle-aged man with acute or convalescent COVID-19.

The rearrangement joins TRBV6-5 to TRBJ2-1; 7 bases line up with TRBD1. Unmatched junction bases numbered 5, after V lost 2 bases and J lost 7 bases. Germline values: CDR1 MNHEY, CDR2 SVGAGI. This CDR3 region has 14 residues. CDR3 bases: TGTGCCAGCAGTTACAGCCGGGACAGAAATGAGCAGTTCTTC. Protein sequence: CASSYSRDRNEQFF.

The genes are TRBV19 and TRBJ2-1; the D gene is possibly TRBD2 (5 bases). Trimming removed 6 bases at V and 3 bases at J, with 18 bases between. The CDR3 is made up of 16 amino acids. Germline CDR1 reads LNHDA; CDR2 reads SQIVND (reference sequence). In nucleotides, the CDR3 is TGTGCCAGTAGAAGTAGGATAAGCGGCTTCTACAATGAGCAGTTCTTC. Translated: CASRSRISGFYNEQFF.

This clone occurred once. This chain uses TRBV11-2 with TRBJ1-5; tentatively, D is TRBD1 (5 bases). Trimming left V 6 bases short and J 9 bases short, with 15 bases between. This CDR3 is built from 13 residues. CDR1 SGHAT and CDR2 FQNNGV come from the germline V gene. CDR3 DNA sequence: TGTGCCAGCAGTTCCACTCCAGGGTTGCCCCAGCATTTT. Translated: CASSSTPGLPQHF. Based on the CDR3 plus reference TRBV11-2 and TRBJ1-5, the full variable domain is EAGVAQSPRYKIIEKRQSVAFWCNPISGHATLYWYQQILGQGPKLLIQFQNNGVVDDSQLPKDRFSAERLKGVDSTLKIQPAKLEDSAVYLCASSSTPGLPQHFGDGTRLSIL.

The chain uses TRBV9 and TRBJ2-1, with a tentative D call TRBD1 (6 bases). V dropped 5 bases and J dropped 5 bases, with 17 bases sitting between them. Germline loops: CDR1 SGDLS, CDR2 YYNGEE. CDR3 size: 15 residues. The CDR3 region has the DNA TGTGCCAGCAGTTCAGAGGACAGCCAGGACAATGAGCAGTTCTTC. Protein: CASSSEDSQDNEQFF.

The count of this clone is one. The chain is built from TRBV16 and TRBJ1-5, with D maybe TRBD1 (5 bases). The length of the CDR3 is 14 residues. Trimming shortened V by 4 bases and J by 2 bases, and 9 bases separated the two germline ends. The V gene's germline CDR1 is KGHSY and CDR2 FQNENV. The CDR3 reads CASSPPGGNQPQHF. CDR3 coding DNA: TGTGCCAGCAGCCCCCCGGGGGGCAATCAGCCCCAGCATTTT.

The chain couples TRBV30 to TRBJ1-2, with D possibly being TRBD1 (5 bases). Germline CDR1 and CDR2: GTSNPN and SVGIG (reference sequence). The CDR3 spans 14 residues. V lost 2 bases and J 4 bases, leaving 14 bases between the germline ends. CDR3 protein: CAWSPAGPTYGYTF. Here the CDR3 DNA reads TGTGCCTGGAGTCCGGCGGGGCCTACCTATGGCTACACCTTC.

Written as DNA, the CDR3 is TGCGCCAGCACCCTTGTGACTCTCGGGGAGACCCAGTACTTC. Its translation is CASTLVTLGETQYF. The J gene is TRBJ2-5, the V gene TRBV5-1; D call uncertain. The germline gives CDR1 SGHRS, CDR2 YFSETQ. CDR3 length equals 14 residues. The ends were cut back, 6 bases at V and 5 bases at J, with 17 bases in the middle.

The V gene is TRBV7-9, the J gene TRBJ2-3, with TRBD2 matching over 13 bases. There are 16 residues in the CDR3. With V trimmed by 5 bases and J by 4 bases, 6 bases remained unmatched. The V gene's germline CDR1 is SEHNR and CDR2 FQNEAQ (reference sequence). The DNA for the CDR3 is TGTGCCAGCAGCCCAGGGACTAGCGGGATTTCAGATACGCAGTATTTT. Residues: CASSPGTSGISDTQYF.

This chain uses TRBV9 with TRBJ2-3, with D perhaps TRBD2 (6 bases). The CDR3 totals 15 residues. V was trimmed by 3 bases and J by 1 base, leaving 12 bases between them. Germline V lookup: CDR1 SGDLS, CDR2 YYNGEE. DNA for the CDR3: TGTGCCAGCAGCGAAACTAGCAGCCGCACAGATACGCAGTATTTT. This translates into CASSETSSRTDTQYF.

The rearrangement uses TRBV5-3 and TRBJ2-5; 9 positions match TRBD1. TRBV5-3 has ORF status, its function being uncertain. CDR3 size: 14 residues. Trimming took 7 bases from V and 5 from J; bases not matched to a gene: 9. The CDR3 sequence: CARRTGAPKETQYF. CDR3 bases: TGTGCCAGACGGACAGGGGCTCCCAAGGAGACCCAGTACTTC.

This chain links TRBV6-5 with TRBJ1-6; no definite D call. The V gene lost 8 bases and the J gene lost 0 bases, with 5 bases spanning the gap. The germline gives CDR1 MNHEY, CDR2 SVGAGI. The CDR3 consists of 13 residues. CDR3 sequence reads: CASLSSYNSPLHF. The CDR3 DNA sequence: TGTGCCAGCCTGAGCTCCTATAATTCACCCCTCCACTTT.

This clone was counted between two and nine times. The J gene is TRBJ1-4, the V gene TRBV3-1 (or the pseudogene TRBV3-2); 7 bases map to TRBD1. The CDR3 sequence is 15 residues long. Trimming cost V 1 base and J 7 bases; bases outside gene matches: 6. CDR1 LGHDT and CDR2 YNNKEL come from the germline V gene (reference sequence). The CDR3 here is CASSQGAGGSEKLFF. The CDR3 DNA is TGTGCCAGCAGCCAAGGGGCAGGGGGAAGTGAAAAACTGTTTTTT.

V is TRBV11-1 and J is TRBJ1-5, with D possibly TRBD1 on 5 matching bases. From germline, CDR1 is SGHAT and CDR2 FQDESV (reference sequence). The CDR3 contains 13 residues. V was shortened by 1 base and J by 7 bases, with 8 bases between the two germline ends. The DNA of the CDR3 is TGTGCCAGCAGCTTAGGCGGGGACCAGCCCCAGCATTTT. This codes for CASSLGGDQPQHF.

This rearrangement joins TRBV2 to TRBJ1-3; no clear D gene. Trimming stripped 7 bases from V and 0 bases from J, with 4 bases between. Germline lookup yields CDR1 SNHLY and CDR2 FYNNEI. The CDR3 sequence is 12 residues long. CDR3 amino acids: CASKSSGNTIYF. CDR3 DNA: TGTGCCAGCAAGAGCTCTGGAAACACCATATATTTT.

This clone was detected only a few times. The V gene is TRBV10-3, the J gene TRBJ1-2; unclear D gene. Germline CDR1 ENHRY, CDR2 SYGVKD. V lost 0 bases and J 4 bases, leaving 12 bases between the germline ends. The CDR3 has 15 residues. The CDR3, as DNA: TGTGCCATCAGTGAGTCAAACGAGGGCACCTATGGCTACACCTTC. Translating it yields CAISESNEGTYGYTF.

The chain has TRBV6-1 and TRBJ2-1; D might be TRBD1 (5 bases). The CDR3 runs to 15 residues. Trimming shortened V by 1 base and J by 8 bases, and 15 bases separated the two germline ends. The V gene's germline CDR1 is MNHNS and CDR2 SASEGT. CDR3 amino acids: CASSEGGLAPYEQFF. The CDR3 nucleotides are TGTGCCAGCAGTGAAGGGGGCCTCGCTCCCTATGAGCAGTTCTTC.

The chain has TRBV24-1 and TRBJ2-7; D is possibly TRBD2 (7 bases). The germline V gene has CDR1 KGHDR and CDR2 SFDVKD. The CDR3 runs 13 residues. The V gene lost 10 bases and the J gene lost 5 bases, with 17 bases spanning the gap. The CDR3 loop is CATSDGGLNEQYF. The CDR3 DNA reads TGTGCCACTTCGGACGGGGGGCTGAACGAGCAGTACTTC.

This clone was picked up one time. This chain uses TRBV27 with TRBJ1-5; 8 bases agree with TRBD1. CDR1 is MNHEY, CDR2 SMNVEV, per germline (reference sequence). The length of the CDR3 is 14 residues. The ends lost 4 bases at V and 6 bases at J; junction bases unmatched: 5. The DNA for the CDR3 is TGTGCCAGCAGTTGGACAGGGTCGTCTCAGCCCCAGCATTTT. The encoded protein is CASSWTGSSQPQHF.

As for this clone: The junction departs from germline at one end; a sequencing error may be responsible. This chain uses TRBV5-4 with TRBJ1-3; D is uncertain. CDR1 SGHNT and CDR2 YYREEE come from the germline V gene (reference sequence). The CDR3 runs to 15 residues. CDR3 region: CAGSLYGSRGNTIYF. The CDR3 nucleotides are TGTGCCGGCAGCTTGTACGGGTCCAGAGGAAACACCATATATTTT.

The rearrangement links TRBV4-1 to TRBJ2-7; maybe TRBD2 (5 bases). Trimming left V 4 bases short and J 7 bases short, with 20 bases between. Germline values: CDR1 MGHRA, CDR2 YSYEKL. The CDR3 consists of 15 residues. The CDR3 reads CASSPGSRERSEQYF. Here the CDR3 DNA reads TGCGCCAGCAGCCCCGGTTCGAGGGAAAGATCAGAGCAGTACTTC.

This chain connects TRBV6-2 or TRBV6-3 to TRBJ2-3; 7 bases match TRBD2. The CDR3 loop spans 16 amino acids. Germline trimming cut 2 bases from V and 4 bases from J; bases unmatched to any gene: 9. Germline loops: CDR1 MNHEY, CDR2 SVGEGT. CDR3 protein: CASSYRVKRGSDTQYF. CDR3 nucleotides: TGTGCCAGCAGTTACCGGGTAAAGCGGGGATCAGATACGCAGTATTTT.

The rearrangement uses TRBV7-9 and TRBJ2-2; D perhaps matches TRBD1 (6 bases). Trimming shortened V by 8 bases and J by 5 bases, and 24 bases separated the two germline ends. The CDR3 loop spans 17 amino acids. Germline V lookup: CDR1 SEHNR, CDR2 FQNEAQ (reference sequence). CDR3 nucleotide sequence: TGTGCCAGCGAAGCCAGTGACAGTTCGAGGGGGACCGGGGAGCTGTTTTTT. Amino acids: CASEASDSSRGTGELFF.

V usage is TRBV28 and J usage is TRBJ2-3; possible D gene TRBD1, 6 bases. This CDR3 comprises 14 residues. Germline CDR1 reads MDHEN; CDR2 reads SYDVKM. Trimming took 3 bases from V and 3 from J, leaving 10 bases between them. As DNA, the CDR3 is TGTGCCAGCAGTTTGCAGGGGCGGACAGATACGCAGTATTTT. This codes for CASSLQGRTDTQYF.